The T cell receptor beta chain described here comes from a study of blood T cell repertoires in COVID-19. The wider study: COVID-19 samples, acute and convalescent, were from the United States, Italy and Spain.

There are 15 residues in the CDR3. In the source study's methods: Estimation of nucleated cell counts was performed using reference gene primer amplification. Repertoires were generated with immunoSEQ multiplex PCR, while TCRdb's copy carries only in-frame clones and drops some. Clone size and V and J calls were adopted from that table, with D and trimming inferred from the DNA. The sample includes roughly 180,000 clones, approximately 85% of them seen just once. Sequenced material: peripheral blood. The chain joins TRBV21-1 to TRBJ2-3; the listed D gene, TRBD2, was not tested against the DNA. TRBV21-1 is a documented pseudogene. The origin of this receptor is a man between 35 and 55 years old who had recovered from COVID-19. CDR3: CASGMTSGGTDTQYF. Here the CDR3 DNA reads TGTGCCAGCGGAATGACTAGCGGGGGTACAGATACGCAGTATTTT.